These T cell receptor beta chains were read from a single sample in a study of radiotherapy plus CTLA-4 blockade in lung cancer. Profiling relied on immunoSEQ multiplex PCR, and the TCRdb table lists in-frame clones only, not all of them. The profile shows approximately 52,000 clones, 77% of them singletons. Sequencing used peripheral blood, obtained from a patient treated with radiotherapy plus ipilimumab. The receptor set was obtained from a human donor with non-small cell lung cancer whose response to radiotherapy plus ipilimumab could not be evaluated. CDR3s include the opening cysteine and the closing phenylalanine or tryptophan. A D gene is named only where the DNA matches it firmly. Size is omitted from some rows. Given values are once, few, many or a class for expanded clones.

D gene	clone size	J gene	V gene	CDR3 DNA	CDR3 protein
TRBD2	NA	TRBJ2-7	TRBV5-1	TGCGCCAGCAGCACCACTAGCGGGAGTGGCGAGCAGTACTTC	CASSTTSGSGEQYF
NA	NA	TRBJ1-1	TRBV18	TGTGCCAGCTCACCACGCGCAGACTGGGGAGACACTGAAGCTTTCTTT	CASSPRADWGDTEAFF
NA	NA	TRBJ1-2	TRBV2	TGTGCCAGCAGAAGAGTTGGGGCTGGCTACACCTTC	CASRRVGAGYTF
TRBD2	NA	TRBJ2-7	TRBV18	TGTGCCAGCTCCCCCGAGGTAGCGGGAGCCAGCAGCTCCTACGAGCAGTACTTC	CASSPEVAGASSSYEQYF
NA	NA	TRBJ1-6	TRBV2	TGTGCCAGCAGTGAAGCGCCTGGGGTTGGGGCGTTGGGGACACCCCTCCACTTT	CASSEAPGVGALGTPLHF
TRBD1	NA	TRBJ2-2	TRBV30	TGTGCCTCCCCTCGGACAGGGAACACCGGGGAGCTGTTTTTT	CASPRTGNTGELFF
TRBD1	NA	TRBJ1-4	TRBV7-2	TGTGCCAGCAGCTTAGGGCCAGGGGGCGGCGAAAAACTGTTTTTT	CASSLGPGGGEKLFF
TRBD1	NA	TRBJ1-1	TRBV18	TGTGCCAGCTCACCGGACAGGTCTGTTGGAGAAGCTTTCTTT	CASSPDRSVGEAFF
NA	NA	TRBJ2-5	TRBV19	TGTGCCAGTAGAAGCCCGGAGGACCCGTTTGAGACCCAGTACTTC	CASRSPEDPFETQYF
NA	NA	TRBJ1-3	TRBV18	TGTGCCAGCTCACCAGGCGGTAACTCTGGAAACACCATATATTTT	CASSPGGNSGNTIYF
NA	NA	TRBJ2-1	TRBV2	TGTGCCAGCCCTACAGGGGGGGACAATGAGCAGTTCTTC	CASPTGGDNEQFF
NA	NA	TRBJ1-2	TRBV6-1	TGTGCCAGCACCCGACAGGTGTGGGGCTACACCTTC	CASTRQVWGYTF
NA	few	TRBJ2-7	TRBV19	TGTGCCAGTAGTGTGGGCAGCTCCTACGAGCAGTACTTC	CASSVGSSYEQYF
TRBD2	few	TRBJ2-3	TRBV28	TGTGCCAGCAGTTCCCCTCGAGCGGGGGGCAGAGATACGCAGTATTTT	CASSSPRAGGRDTQYF
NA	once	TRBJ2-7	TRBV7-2	TGTGCCAGCAGCTCCCGATCTAGTGGCGAGTACGAGCAGTACTTC	CASSSRSSGEYEQYF
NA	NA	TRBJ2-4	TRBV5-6	TGTGCCAGCAGCCCCGCAGGGATGTTAGCCAAAAACATTCAGTACTTC	CASSPAGMLAKNIQYF
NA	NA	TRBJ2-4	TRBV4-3	TGCGCCAGCAGCCAGAGCAGGGTAGCCAAAAACATTCAGTACTTC	CASSQSRVAKNIQYF
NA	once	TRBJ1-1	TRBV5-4	TGTGCCAGCAGCCTCCGGGAAGGGAACACTGAAGCTTTCTTT	CASSLREGNTEAFF
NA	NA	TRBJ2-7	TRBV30	TGTGCCTGGAGCCACATACAGGGCGGGTTGTCCTACGAGCAGTACTTC	CAWSHIQGGLSYEQYF
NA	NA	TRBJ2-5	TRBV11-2	TGTGCCAGCAAAAGGAACTCCGGGACCCGCGGGGACACCCAGTACTTC	CASKRNSGTRGDTQYF
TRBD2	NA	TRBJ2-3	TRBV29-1	TGCAGCGTTGAGGGACTAGCGGGAGGAGATACGCAGTATTTT	CSVEGLAGGDTQYF
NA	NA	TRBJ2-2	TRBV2	TGTGCCAGCAGTGGGGTGGGGCCGTACACCGGGGAGCTGTTTTTT	CASSGVGPYTGELFF
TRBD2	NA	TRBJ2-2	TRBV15	TGTGCCACCAGCAGAGTGGGGCTAGCGGGCGACACCGGGGAGCTGTTTTTT	CATSRVGLAGDTGELFF
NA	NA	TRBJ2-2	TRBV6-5	TGTGCCAGCAGTGGTGGGGGGGCCGCCGGGGAGCTGTTTTTT	CASSGGGAAGELFF
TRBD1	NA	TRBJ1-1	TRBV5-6	TGTGCCAGCAGCTTAGGGGACAGACATAACACTGAAGCTTTCTTT	CASSLGDRHNTEAFF
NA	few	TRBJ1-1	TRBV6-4	TGTGCCAGCAGTGACTCGGGCGCTGAAGCTTTCTTT	CASSDSGAEAFF
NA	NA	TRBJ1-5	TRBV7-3	TGTGCCAGCAGCTTAGTACAGGATCAGCCCCAGCATTTT	CASSLVQDQPQHF
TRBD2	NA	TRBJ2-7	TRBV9	TGTGCCAGCAGGCCGGGGGGAGGCGACGAGCAGTACTTC	CASRPGGGDEQYF
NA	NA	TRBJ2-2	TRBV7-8	TGTGCCAGCAGTCGTAGCAGATACAACACCGGGGAGCTGTTTTTT	CASSRSRYNTGELFF
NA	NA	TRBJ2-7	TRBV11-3	TGTGCCAGCAGCGCCAGGGTAGGGCTCGAGCAGTACTTC	CASSARVGLEQYF
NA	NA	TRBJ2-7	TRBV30	TGTGCCTGGAACGGGGGTCCCTACGAGCAGTACTTC	CAWNGGPYEQYF
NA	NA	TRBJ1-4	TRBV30	TGTGCCTGGAGTGTACGGGGGTTGACGGGCCGGGGGAAACTGTTTTTT	CAWSVRGLTGRGKLFF
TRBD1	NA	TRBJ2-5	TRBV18	TGTGCCAGCTCACCTAGGACAGGAGAAGAGACCCAGTACTTC	CASSPRTGEETQYF
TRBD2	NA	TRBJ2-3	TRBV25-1	TGTGCCAGCAGTGAACCGGGACTAGCGGCTGGAGGTGGGGCGCAGTATTTT	CASSEPGLAAGGGAQYF
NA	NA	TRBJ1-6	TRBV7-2	TGTGCCAGCAGCTCCGGGAATTCACCCCTCCACTTT	CASSSGNSPLHF
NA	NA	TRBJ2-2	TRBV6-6	TGTGCCAGCATAGACTCGGACTTGAGGAACACCGGGGAGCTGTTTTTT	CASIDSDLRNTGELFF
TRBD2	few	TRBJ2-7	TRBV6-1	TGTGCCAGCAGCCTCAGCGGGAGAGCCTCCTACGAGCAGTACTTC	CASSLSGRASYEQYF
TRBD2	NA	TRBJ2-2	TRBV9	TGTGCCAGCAGCGAGCGACTAGCGGGAGGCTCGTTGGGGAACACCGGGGAGCTGTTTTTT	CASSERLAGGSLGNTGELFF
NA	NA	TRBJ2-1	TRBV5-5	TGTGCCAGCAGCCAAGAGGGGGGCGGGGGCTTCTACAATGAGCAGTTCTTC	CASSQEGGGGFYNEQFF
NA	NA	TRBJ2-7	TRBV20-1	TGCAGTGCTAGTAGCCAGTCCGAGCAGTACTTC	CSASSQSEQYF
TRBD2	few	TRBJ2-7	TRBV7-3	TGTGCCAGCAGCCCCCGGGGGGGAGGAGGGTCCTACGAGCAGTACTTC	CASSPRGGGGSYEQYF
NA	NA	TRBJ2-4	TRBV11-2	TGTGCCAGCAGCTTGGTAGACATTCAGTACTTC	CASSLVDIQYF
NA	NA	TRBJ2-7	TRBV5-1	TGCGCCAGCAGCCCGCTAGGGGGGGGCTCCTACGAGCAGTACTTC	CASSPLGGGSYEQYF
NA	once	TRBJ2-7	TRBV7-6	TGTGCCAGCAGCTTACAGGGAAAATACGAGCAGTACTTC	CASSLQGKYEQYF
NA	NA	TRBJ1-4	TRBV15	TGTGCCACCAGCAGACAGGGAAATGAAAAACTGTTTTTT	CATSRQGNEKLFF
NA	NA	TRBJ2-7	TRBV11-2	TGTGCCAGCAGCTCTATCGACGGGGGGCCCTCCTACGAGCAGTACTTC	CASSSIDGGPSYEQYF
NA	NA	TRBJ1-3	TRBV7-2	TGTGCCAGCAGCTTAGCGCAACAGGGAACCGGAAACACCATATATTTT	CASSLAQQGTGNTIYF
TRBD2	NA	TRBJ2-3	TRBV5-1	TGCGCCAGCAGCCATAGCGGGACTATCACAGATACGCAGTATTTT	CASSHSGTITDTQYF